One and the same sample provided the 19 T cell receptor beta chains below, sequenced in a study of blood T cell repertoires in COVID-19. Libraries were prepared by immunoSEQ multiplex PCR; TCRdb keeps only in-frame clonotypes and omits some of them. The sample has some 150,000 clones; around 85% are singletons. Sample: peripheral blood. Source of these receptors: a woman aged 65 to 85 with acute or convalescent COVID-19.

This sequence joins TRBV10-3 and TRBJ1-4, with 7 bases identical to TRBD1. The CDR3 has 16 amino acids. With V trimmed by 0 bases and J by 6 bases, 7 bases remained unmatched. Germline V gives CDR1 ENHRY, CDR2 SYGVKD. The CDR3, as DNA: TGTGCCATCAGTGAGTCCGGGGGACAGCGATATGAAAAACTGTTTTTT. Protein: CAISESGGQRYEKLFF.

The CDR3 loop is CASSVTGGAVQPQHF. Written as DNA, the CDR3 is TGTGCCAGCAGCGTCACAGGGGGTGCTGTTCAGCCCCAGCATTTT. V gene TRBV7-2 combines with J gene TRBJ1-5, with TRBD1 identical over 8 bases. Trimming took 5 bases from V and 6 from J; bases not matched to a gene: 9. Germline lookup yields CDR1 SGHTA and CDR2 FQGNSA. The CDR3 runs to 15 residues.

The chain combines TRBV18 with TRBJ1-2, with TRBD1 identical over 10 bases. CDR1 and CDR2 from the germline V gene are KGHSH and LQKENI. The CDR3 runs to 15 residues. The trim removed 2 bases at V and 4 bases at J, leaving 4 bases unmatched. As DNA, the CDR3 is TGTGCCAGCTCACCAGACAGGGGGCGCGCCTATGGCTACACCTTC. Protein product: CASSPDRGRAYGYTF.

The V gene is TRBV20-1, the J gene TRBJ1-3, with TRBD1 identical over 8 bases. The CDR3 extends over 14 amino acids. V dropped 3 bases and J dropped 4; count of bases not matched to a gene: 5. Germline V CDR1 and CDR2: DFQATT, SNEGSKA (reference sequence). The CDR3, as DNA: TGCAGTGCTAGTACAGGGGGTAGAGGAAACACCATATATTTT. This translates into CSASTGGRGNTIYF.

The chain carries TRBV6-1 and TRBJ1-4; D is perhaps TRBD1 (6 bases). The length of the CDR3 is 14 residues. The germline gives CDR1 MNHNS, CDR2 SASEGT. The V end was cut by 6 bases, the J end by 9 bases, with 17 bases between. In DNA form, the CDR3 reads TGTGCCAGCAGGTCGACAGGCGAACTGCAAAAACTGTTTTTT. This gives the protein CASRSTGELQKLFF.

The gene calls are TRBV4-3 and TRBJ2-1; a weak D match, TRBD2 (6 bases). Germline-derived CDR1 and CDR2 are LGHNA and YSLEER. The CDR3 extends over 17 amino acids. V shed 0 bases and J shed 7 bases, with 19 bases lying between them. CDR3 sequence: CASSQDNRGFGGNEQFF. CDR3 nucleotides: TGCGCCAGCAGCCAAGATAATCGGGGGTTTGGAGGTAATGAGCAGTTCTTC.

The J gene is TRBJ1-3, the V gene TRBV6-5, with TRBD1 matching 7 bases. The CDR3 loop spans 15 amino acids. The V gene end was trimmed by 3 bases and the J gene end by 2 bases; junction bases not matched to a gene: 4. Germline-derived CDR1 and CDR2 are MNHEY and SVGAGI. CDR3 sequence (DNA): TGTGCCAGCAGTTATGGCACAGGGGCTGGAAACACCATATATTTT. This encodes CASSYGTGAGNTIYF.

The V call is TRBV2, the J call TRBJ2-2, with D unclear. Germline V gives CDR1 SNHLY, CDR2 FYNNEI. Trimming left V 4 bases short and J 4 bases short, with 13 bases between. CDR3 length: 15 residues. The CDR3 coding sequence is TGTGCCAGCAGTGCTAATTCCGGTTCCACCGGGGAGCTGTTTTTT. Protein: CASSANSGSTGELFF.

The V gene is TRBV2, the J gene TRBJ1-2; D is undetermined. Germline V gene lookup returns CDR1 SNHLY and CDR2 FYNNEI. CDR3 length: 14 residues. Deletions cut 9 bases from V and 0 bases from J, with 14 bases between. CDR3 region: CASSSSVSNYGYTF. CDR3 coding DNA: TGTGCCAGTTCAAGCTCGGTTTCTAACTATGGCTACACCTTC. Full variable domain (missing parts from reference TRBV2 and TRBJ1-2): EPEVTQTPSHQVTQMGQEVILRCVPISNHLYFYWYRQILGQKVEFLVSFYNNEISEKSEIFDDQFSVERPDGSNFTLKIRSTKLEDSAMYFCASSSSVSNYGYTFGSGTRLTVV.

This clone came up a few times. The rearrangement links TRBV5-4 to TRBJ1-3, with D tentatively TRBD1 (5 bases). The ends were cut back, 4 bases at V and 1 base at J, with 9 bases in the middle. This CDR3 has 14 amino acids. Germline CDR1 and CDR2: SGHNT and YYREEE (reference sequence). CDR3 in amino acids: CASSRGGSGNTIYF. The CDR3 DNA reads as TGTGCCAGCAGCCGGGGGGGGTCTGGAAACACCATATATTTT.

V gene TRBV28 combines with J gene TRBJ1-2; TRBD1 might be the D (5 bases). Germline values: CDR1 MDHEN, CDR2 SYDVKM. The CDR3 totals 16 residues. Deletions cut 1 base from V and 6 bases from J, with 18 bases between. CDR3 sequence (DNA): TGTGCCAGCAGTTTATTCAGGGTCGAATCTAGGGATGGCTACACCTTC. This codes for CASSLFRVESRDGYTF.

The chain joins TRBV28 to TRBJ1-2, with D perhaps matching TRBD1 (6 bases). Trimming removed 4 bases from V and 3 bases from J, with 12 bases in between. This CDR3 spans 14 amino acids. From germline, CDR1 is MDHEN and CDR2 SYDVKM. CDR3 amino acids: CASSSPTGYYGYTF. The CDR3 region has the DNA TGTGCCAGCAGTTCCCCGACAGGTTACTATGGCTACACCTTC.

The V and J genes are TRBV13 and TRBJ1-4, with 7 positions matching TRBD1. V was clipped by 8 bases and J by 10 bases; unmatched bases: 22. Germline CDR1 PRHDT, CDR2 FYEKMQ (reference sequence). The CDR3 sequence is 17 residues long. The CDR3 DNA reads TGTGCCAGCGGGAAGTCCGGTCCGACAGGGTTGAGGGGAAAACTGTTTTTT. Translation gives CASGKSGPTGLRGKLFF.

This clone is a singleton in its sample. The chain has TRBV4-1 and TRBJ2-2; tentative D call: TRBD2 (5 bases). The germline V gene encodes CDR1 MGHRA and CDR2 YSYEKL. The CDR3 runs 15 residues. V was clipped by 3 bases and J by 3 bases, with 11 bases between them. The CDR3 DNA reads TGCGCCAGCAGCCACCCCGGACTCTACACCGGGGAGCTGTTTTTT. The encoded protein is CASSHPGLYTGELFF.

The genes are TRBV7-2 and TRBJ1-5, with a weak D call TRBD1 (5 bases). Germline CDR1 SGHTA, CDR2 FQGNSA. V was shortened by 0 bases and J by 6 bases, with 9 bases between the two germline ends. The CDR3 is made up of 14 amino acids. CDR3 sequence (DNA): TGTGCCAGCAGCTTAGCGGGGCACTCTCAGCCCCAGCATTTT. Translating gives CASSLAGHSQPQHF.

The chain uses TRBV2 and TRBJ2-3, with D possibly matching TRBD2 (5 bases). V lost 6 bases and J lost 8, with 15 bases in between. The CDR3 spans 13 residues. Germline CDR1 SNHLY, CDR2 FYNNEI. DNA for the CDR3: TGTGCCAGCAGGGCAGCTAGCATTGGTACGCAGTATTTT. Translation gives CASRAASIGTQYF. Looking up the rest from reference TRBV2 and TRBJ2-3 gives the full variable domain: EPEVTQTPSHQVTQMGQEVILRCVPISNHLYFYWYRQILGQKVEFLVSFYNNEISEKSEIFDDQFSVERPDGSNFTLKIRSTKLEDSAMYFCASRAASIGTQYFGPGTRLTVL.

V usage is TRBV28 and J usage is TRBJ2-7; 8 nucleotides line up with TRBD1. Germline V gene lookup returns CDR1 MDHEN and CDR2 SYDVKM. With 1 base clipped from V and 8 bases from J, the junction kept 10 bases outside the gene matches. The CDR3 loop spans 15 amino acids. The CDR3: CASSLLVGQGSKQYV. CDR3 nucleotide sequence: TGTGCCAGCAGTTTATTGGTAGGACAGGGTAGTAAGCAGTACGTC.

The J gene is TRBJ2-5, the V gene TRBV9; the match to TRBD2 covers 15 bases. Germline V gives CDR1 SGDLS, CDR2 YYNGEE. CDR3 length equals 16 residues. J lost 2 bases, V lost 4 bases, and 3 bases had no gene match. The CDR3 is CASSPGLAGGQETQYF. For the CDR3, the DNA is TGTGCCAGCAGCCCTGGACTAGCGGGGGGGCAAGAGACCCAGTACTTC.

The genes are TRBV5-4 and TRBJ1-1; 7 bases fit TRBD1. Trimming at V came to 0 bases and at J to 9 bases, leaving 8 bases not matched to a gene. The V gene's germline CDR1 is SGHNT and CDR2 YYREEE (reference sequence). CDR3 length: 14 residues. CDR3 DNA: TGTGCCAGCAGCTTGGAGGGGGCAGGGGCACAAGCTTTCTTT. It encodes CASSLEGAGAQAFF.